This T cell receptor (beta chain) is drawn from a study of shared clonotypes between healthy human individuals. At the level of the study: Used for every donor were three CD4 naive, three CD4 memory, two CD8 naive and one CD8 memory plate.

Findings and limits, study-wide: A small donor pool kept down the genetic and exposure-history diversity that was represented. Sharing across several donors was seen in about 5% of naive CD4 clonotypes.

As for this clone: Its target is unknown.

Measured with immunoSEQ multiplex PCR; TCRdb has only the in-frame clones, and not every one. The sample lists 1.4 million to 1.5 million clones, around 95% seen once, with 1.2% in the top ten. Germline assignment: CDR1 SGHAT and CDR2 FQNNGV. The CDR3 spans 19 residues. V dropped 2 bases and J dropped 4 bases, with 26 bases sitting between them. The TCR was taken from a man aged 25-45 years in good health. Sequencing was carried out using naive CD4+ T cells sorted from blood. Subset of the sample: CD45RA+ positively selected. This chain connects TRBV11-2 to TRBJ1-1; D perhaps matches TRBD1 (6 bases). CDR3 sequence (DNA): TGTGCCAGCAGCTTATATTTTTCGCAGGGGCTAATTGGTGGCACTGAAGCTTTCTTT. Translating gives CASSLYFSQGLIGGTEAFF.